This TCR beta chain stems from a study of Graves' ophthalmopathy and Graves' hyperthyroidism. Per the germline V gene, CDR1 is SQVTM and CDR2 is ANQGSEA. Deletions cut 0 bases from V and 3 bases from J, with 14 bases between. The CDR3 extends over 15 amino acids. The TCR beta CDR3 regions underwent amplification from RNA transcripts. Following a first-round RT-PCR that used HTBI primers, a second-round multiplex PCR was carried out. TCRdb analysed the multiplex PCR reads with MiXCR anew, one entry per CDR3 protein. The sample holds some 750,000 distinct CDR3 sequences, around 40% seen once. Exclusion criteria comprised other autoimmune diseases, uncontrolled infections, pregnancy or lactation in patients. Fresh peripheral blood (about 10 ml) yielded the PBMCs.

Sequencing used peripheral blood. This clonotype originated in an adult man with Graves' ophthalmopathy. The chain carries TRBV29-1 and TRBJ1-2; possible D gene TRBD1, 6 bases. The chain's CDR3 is CSVEDFPGAHYGYTF. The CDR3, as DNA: TGCAGCGTTGAAGATTTTCCGGGGGCACACTATGGCTACACCTTC.